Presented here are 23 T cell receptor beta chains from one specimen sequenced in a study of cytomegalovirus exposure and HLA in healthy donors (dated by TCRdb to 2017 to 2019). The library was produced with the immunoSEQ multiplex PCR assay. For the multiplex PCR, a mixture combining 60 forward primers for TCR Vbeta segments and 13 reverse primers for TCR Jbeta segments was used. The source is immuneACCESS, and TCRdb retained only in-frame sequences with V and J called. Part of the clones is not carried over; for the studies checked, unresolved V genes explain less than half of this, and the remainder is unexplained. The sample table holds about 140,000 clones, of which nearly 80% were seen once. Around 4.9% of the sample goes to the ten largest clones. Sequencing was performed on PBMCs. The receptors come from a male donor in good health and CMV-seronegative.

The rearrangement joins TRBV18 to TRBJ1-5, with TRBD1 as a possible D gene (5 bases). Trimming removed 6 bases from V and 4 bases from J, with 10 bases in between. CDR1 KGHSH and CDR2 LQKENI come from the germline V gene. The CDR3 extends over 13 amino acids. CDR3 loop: CASSPDINQPQHF. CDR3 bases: TGTGCCAGCTCGCCGGACATTAATCAGCCCCAGCATTTT.

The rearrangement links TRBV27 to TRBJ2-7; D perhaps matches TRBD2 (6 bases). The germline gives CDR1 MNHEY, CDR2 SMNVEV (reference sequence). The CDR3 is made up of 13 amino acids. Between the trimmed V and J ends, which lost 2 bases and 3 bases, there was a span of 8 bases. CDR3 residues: CASSLAGNYEQYF. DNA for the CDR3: TGTGCCAGCAGTTTAGCGGGGAACTACGAGCAGTACTTC.

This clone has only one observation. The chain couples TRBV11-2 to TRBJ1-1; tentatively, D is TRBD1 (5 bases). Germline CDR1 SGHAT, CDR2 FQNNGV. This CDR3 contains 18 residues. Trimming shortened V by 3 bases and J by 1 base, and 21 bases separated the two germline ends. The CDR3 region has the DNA TGTGCCAGCAGCTTTTTCGGGGGGTCCTCAGGGCCGAACACTGAAGCTTTCTTT. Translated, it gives CASSFFGGSSGPNTEAFF.

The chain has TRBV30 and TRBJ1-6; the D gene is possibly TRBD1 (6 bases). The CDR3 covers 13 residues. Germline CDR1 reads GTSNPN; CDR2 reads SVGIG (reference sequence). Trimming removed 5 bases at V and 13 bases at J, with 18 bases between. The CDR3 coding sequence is TGTGCCTGGGACGTTGGGGGGCGGGGGCCCCTCCACTTT. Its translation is CAWDVGGRGPLHF.

The CDR3 nucleotides read TGTGCCAGTAGTACCGGGACAGGGACTGGAAACACCATATATTTT. It translates to CASSTGTGTGNTIYF. J is TRBJ1-3 and V is TRBV19; TRBD1 matches 9 bases. The germline gives CDR1 LNHDA, CDR2 SQIVND (reference sequence). The length of the CDR3 is 15 residues. Losses at the gene ends were 4 bases for V and 2 bases for J; bases not matched to a gene: 3.

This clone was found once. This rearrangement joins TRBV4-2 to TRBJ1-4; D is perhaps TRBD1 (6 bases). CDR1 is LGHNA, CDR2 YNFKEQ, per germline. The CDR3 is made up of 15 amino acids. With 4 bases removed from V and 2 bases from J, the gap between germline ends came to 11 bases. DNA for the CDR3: TGTGCCAGCAGCCTGGGGACAACTACTAATGAAAAACTGTTTTTT. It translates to CASSLGTTTNEKLFF.

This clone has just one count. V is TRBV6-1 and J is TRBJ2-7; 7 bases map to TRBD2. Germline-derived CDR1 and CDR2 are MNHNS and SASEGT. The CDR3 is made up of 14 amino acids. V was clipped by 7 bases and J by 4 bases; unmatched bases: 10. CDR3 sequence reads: CASNDGGVRYEQYF. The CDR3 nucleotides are TGTGCCAGCAACGATGGGGGGGTAAGATACGAGCAGTACTTC.

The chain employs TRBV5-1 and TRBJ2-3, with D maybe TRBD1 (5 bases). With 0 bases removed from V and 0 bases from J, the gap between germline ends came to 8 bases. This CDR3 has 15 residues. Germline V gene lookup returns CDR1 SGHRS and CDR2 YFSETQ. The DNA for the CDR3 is TGCGCCAGCAGCTTGGTGGGGCAGAGCACAGATACGCAGTATTTT. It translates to CASSLVGQSTDTQYF.

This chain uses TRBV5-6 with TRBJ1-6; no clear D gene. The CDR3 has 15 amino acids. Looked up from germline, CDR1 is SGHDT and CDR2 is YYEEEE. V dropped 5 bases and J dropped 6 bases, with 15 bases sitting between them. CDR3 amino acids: CASRVRGSANSPLHF. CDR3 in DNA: TGTGCCAGCAGGGTCAGAGGGTCAGCTAATTCACCCCTCCACTTT.

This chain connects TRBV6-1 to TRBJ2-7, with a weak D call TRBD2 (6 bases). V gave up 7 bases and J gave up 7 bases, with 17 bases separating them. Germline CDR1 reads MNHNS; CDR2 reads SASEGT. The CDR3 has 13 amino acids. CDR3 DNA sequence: TGTGCCAGCAAGGAGGGGACCTACGTGGAGCAGTACTTC. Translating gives CASKEGTYVEQYF.

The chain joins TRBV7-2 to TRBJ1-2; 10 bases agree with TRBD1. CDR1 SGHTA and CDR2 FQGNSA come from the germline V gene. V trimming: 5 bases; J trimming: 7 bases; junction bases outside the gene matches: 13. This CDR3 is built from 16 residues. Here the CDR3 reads CASSPVAGQGRGGYTF. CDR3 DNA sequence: TGTGCCAGCAGCCCCGTAGCGGGACAGGGGAGGGGTGGCTACACCTTC.

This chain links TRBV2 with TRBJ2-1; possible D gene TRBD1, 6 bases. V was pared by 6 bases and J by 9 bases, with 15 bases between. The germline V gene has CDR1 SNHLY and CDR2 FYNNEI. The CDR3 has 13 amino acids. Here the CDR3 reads CASSADSGSEQFF. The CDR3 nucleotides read TGTGCCAGCAGCGCGGACAGCGGCTCTGAGCAGTTCTTC.

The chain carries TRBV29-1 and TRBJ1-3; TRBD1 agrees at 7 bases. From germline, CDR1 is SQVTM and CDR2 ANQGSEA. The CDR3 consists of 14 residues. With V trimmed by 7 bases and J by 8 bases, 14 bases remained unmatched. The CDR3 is CSAHTGALGDTIYF. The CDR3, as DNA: TGCAGCGCCCACACAGGGGCTTTAGGTGACACCATATATTTT.

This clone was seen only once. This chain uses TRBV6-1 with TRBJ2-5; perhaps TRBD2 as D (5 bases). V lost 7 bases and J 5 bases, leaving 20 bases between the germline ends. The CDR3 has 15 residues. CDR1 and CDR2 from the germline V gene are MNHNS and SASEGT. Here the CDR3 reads CASIPRGARGETQYF. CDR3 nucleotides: TGTGCCAGCATTCCACGGGGAGCCCGAGGGGAGACCCAGTACTTC.

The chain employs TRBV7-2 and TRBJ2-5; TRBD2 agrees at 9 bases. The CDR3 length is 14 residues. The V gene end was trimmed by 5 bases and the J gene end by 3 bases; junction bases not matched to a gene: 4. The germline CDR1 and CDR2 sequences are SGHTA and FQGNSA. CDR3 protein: CASSGRLAEETQYF. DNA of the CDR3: TGTGCCAGCAGCGGACGACTAGCGGAAGAGACCCAGTACTTC.

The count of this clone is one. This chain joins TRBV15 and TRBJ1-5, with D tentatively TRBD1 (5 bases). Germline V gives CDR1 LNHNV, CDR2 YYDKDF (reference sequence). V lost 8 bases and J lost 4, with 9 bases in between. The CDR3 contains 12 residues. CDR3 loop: CATGRGNQPQHF. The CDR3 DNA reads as TGTGCCACCGGTCGGGGGAATCAGCCCCAGCATTTT.

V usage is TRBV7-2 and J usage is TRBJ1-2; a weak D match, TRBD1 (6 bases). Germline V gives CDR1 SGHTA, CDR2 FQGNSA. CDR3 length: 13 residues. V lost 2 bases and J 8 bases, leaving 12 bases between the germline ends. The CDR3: CASSLQGPSGYTF. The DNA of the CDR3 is TGTGCCAGCAGCTTACAGGGGCCCAGCGGCTACACCTTC.

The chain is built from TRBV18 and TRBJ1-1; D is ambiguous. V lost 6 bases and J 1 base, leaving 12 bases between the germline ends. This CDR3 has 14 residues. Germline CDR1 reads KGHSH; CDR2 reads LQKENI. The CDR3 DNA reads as TGTGCCAGCTCCCCTAATAGCGGGAACACTGAAGCTTTCTTT. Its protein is CASSPNSGNTEAFF. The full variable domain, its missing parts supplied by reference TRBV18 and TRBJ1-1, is NAGVMQNPRHLVRRRGQEARLRCSPMKGHSHVYWYRQLPEEGLKFMVYLQKENIIDESGMPKERFSAEFPKEGPSILRIQQVVRGDSAAYFCASSPNSGNTEAFFGQGTRLTVV.

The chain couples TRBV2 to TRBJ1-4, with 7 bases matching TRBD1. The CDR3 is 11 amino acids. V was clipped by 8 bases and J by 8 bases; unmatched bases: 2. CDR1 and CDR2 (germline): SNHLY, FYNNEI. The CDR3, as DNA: TGTGCCAGCTCCAGGGGGGAAAAACTGTTTTTT. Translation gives CASSRGEKLFF.

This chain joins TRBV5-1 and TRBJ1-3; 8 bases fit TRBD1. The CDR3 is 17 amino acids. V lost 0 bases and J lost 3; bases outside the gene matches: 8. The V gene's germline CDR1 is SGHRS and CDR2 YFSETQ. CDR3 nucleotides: TGCGCCAGCAGCTTGGTCGGACAGGGAGTCAGTGGAAACACCATATATTTT. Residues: CASSLVGQGVSGNTIYF.

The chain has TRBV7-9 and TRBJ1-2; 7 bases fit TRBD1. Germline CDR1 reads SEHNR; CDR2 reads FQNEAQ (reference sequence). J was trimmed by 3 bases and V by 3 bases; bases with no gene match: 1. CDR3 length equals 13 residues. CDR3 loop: CASSFGTDYGYTF. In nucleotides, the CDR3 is TGTGCCAGCAGCTTTGGGACAGACTATGGCTACACCTTC.

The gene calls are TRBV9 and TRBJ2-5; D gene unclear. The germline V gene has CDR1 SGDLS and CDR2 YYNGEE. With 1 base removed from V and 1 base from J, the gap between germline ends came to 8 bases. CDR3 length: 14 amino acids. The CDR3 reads CASSVSPSQETQYF. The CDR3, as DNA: TGTGCCAGCAGCGTAAGTCCCAGCCAAGAGACCCAGTACTTC.

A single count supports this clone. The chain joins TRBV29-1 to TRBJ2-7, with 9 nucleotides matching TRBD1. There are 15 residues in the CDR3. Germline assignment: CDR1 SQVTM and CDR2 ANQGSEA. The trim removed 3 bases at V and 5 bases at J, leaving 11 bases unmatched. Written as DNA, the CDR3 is TGCAGCGTTGATGCCATCGGGACAGGGTCCAACGAGCAGTACTTC. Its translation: CSVDAIGTGSNEQYF.